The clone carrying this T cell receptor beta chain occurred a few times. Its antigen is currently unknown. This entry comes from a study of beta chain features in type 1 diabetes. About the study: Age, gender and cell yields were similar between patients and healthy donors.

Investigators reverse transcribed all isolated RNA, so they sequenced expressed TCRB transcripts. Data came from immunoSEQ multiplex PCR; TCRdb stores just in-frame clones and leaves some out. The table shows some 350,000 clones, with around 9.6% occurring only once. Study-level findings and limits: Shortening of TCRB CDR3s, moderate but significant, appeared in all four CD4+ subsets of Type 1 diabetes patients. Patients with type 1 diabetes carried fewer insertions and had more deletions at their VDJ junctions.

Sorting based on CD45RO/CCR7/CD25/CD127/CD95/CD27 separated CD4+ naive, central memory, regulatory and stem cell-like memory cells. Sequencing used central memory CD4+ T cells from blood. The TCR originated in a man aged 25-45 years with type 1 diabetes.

The CDR3 DNA follows: TGTGCCAGCAGTGACCGATCTTTTTGGGGGCGCGAGCAGTACTTC. As protein: CASSDRSFWGREQYF. This sequence joins TRBV6-1 and TRBJ2-7, with D possibly TRBD1 on 6 matching bases. The CDR3 extends over 15 amino acids. Per the germline V gene, CDR1 is MNHNS and CDR2 is SASEGT. Trimming took 3 bases from V and 6 from J, leaving 18 bases between them.